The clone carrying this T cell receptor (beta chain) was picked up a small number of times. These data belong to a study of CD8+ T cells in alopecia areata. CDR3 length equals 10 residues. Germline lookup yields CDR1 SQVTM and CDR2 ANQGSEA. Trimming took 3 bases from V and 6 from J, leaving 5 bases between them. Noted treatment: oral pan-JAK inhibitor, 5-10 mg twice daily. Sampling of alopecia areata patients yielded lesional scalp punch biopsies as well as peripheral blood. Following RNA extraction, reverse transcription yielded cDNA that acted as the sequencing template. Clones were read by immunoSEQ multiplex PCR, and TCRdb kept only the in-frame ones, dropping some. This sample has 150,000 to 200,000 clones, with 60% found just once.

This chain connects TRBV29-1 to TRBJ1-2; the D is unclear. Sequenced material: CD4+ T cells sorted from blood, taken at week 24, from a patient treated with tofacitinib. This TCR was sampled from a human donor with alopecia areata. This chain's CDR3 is CSVDTNGYTF. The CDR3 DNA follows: TGCAGCGTTGACACCAATGGCTACACCTTC. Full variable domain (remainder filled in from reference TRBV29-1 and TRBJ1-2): SAVISQKPSRDICQRGTSLTIQCQVDSQVTMMFWYRQQPGQSLTLIATANQGSEATYESGFVIDKFPISRPNLTFSTLTVSNMSPEDSSIYLCSVDTNGYTFGSGTRLTVV.